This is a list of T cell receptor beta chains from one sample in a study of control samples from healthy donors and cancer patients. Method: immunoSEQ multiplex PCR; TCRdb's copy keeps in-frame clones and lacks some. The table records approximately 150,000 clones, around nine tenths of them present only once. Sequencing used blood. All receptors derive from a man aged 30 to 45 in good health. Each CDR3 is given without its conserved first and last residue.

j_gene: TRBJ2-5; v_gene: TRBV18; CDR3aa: ASSPQTEETQY
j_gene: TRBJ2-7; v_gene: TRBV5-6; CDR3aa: ASSLQDDSYEQY
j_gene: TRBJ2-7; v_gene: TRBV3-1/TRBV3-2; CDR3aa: ASSQERGYSSYEQY
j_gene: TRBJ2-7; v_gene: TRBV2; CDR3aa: ASSQTGIYEQY
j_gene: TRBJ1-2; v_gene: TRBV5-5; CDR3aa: ASSLLAGGDGYT
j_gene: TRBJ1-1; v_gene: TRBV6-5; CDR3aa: ASRQGLNTEAF
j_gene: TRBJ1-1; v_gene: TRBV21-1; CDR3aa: ASSKGGGRESNTEAF
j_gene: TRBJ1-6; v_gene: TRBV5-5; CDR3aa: ASSLFRGAAPSSPLH
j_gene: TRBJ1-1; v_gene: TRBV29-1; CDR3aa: SVGEVDTEAF
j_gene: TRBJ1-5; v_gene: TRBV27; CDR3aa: ASSLLAGQPQH
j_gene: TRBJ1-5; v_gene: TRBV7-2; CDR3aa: ASSLAQAGTSGRAQH
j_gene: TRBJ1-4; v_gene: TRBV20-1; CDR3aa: SARQEEKLF
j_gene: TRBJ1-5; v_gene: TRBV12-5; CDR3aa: ASALWTGGRLSPQH
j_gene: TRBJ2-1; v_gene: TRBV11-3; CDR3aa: ASSLGTLAYNEQF
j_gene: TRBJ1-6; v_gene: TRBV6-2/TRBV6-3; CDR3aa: ASSSGQLGNSPLH
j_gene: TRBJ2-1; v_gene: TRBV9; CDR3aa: ASSVGGDYNEQF
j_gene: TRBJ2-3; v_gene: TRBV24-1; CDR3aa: ATSDLPGGPDTQY
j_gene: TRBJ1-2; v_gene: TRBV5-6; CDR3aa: ASSLGYDSRIRGYT
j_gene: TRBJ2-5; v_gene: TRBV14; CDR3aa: ASSQVPLAGIRGTQY
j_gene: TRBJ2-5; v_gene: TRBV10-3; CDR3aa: AISQSDRYQETQY
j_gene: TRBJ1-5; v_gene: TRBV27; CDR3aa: ASSKRENSNQPQH
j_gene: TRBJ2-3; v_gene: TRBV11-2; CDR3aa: ASSFSTDLGADTQY
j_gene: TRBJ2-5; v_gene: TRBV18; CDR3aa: ASSRLDRRETQY
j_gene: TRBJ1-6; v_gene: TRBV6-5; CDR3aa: ASSPGHNSPLH
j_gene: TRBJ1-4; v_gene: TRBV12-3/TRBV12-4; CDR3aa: ASTSWDEKLF
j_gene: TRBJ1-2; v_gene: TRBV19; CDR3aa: ASTPGRVNYGYT
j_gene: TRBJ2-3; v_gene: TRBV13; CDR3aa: ASSQGQGQDTQY
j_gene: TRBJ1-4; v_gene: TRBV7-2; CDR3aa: ASSNSDREKLF
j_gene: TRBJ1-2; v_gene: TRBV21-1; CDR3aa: ASRTYTRPSNYGYT
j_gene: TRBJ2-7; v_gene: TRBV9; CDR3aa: ASSAMIGLALYEQY